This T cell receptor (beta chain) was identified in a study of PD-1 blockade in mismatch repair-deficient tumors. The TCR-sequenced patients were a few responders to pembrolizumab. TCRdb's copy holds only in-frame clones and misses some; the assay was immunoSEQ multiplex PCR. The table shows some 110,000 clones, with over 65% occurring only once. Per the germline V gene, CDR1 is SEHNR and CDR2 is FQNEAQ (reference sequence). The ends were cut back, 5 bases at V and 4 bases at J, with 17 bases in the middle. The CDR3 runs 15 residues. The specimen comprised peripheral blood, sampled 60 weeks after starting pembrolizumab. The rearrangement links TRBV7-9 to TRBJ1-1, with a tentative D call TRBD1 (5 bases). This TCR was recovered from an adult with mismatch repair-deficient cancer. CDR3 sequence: CASSTHQGVGTEAFF. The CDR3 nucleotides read TGTGCCAGCAGCACCCACCAGGGTGTTGGCACTGAAGCTTTCTTT. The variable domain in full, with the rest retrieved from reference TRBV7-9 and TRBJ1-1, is DTGVSQNPRHKITKRGQNVTFRCDPISEHNRLYWYRQTLGQGPEFLTYFQNEAQLEKSRLLSDRFSAERPKGSFSTLEIQRTEQGDSAMYLCASSTHQGVGTEAFFGQGTRLTVV.